One and the same sample provided the 30 T cell receptor beta chains below, sequenced in a study of blood T cells in healthy people across ages. Primers used in a second PCR of roughly 6 to 11 cycles were a sample-barcoded 5' primer and a J-beta primer mix. Each CDR3 protein is one row after TCRdb ran MiXCR on the 5' RACE reads. The repertoire holds approximately 900,000 distinct CDR3 sequences, with roughly 50% as singletons. Input material: blood. These receptors all come from a man in his thirties or forties in good health.

This chain joins TRBV2 and TRBJ2-5; 8 positions match TRBD1. The V gene end was trimmed by 8 bases and the J gene end by 4 bases; junction bases not matched to a gene: 3. The germline CDR1 and CDR2 sequences are SNHLY and FYNNEI. The CDR3 sequence is 12 residues long. CDR3 region: CASLGTGETQYF. The CDR3 DNA follows: TGTGCCAGCTTGGGGACAGGAGAGACCCAGTACTTC.

The chain recombines TRBV6-4 with TRBJ1-1, with no clear D. The V gene lost 3 bases and the J gene lost 0 bases, with 5 bases spanning the gap. This CDR3 comprises 13 residues. The V gene's germline CDR1 is MRHNA and CDR2 SNTAGT. Written as DNA, the CDR3 is TGTGCCAGCAGTGAATCAGTGAACACTGAAGCTTTCTTT. Translating gives CASSESVNTEAFF.

V gene TRBV5-1 combines with J gene TRBJ1-2; D ambiguous. Trimming left V 4 bases short and J 4 bases short, with 17 bases between. Germline assignment: CDR1 SGHRS and CDR2 YFSETQ. The CDR3 extends over 15 amino acids. CDR3 protein: CASSPGQRSTYGYTF. The CDR3 nucleotides read TGCGCCAGCAGCCCCGGGCAGCGATCTACCTATGGCTACACCTTC.

As concerns this clonotype: A single base separates this from a much larger clone, so it may be a read error. The gene calls are TRBV13 and TRBJ2-4, with 10 bases identical to TRBD2. The V segment lost 7 bases and the J segment 15 bases; nucleotides outside the gene matches: 30. There are 19 residues in the CDR3. Germline assignment: CDR1 PRHDT and CDR2 FYEKMQ (reference sequence). Here the CDR3 DNA reads TGTGCCAGCACTTTTTGTGGTAGCGGGGGGTCCCATGATTGTTACGAGCGGTACTTC. Amino acids: CASTFCGSGGSHDCYERYF.

This chain's CDR3 is CASSPDTLILEQYF. CDR3 bases: TGTGCCAGCAGCCCGGACACCCTCATTCTCGAGCAGTACTTC. V usage is TRBV3-1 and J usage is TRBJ2-7, with D maybe TRBD1 (5 bases). The CDR3 is 14 amino acids. The V end was cut by 4 bases, the J end by 6 bases, with 16 bases between. Germline V lookup: CDR1 LGHDT, CDR2 YNNKEL (reference sequence).

The chain is built from TRBV2 and TRBJ2-3, with D possibly TRBD1 on 5 matching bases. Looked up from germline, CDR1 is SNHLY and CDR2 is FYNNEI. The CDR3 is made up of 13 amino acids. V shed 10 bases and J shed 2 bases, with 13 bases lying between them. The CDR3 DNA reads as TGTGCCACCCAGACAGTTTCCACAGATACGCAGTATTTT. The encoded protein is CATQTVSTDTQYF.

V and J are TRBV11-3 and TRBJ1-1; TRBD1 might be the D (5 bases). The CDR3 runs 14 residues. Per germline, CDR1 SGHNT and CDR2 YENEEA. The V end was cut by 3 bases, the J end by 4 bases, with 12 bases between. CDR3: CASSFPGPGTEAFF. The CDR3 DNA sequence: TGTGCCAGCAGCTTCCCGGGACCAGGCACTGAAGCTTTCTTT.

Concerning this clonotype itself: One base away lies a much larger clone, so this may be a sequencing read error. The CDR3 DNA sequence: TGTGCCACCAGTGACTACAGGGGAGTGGGTGAAAAACTGTTTTTT. Translating gives CATSDYRGVGEKLFF. V and J are TRBV24-1 and TRBJ1-4; TRBD1 matches at 7 bases. This CDR3 has 15 residues. V shed 4 bases and J 7 bases; nucleotides not matched to a gene: 8. CDR1 is KGHDR and CDR2 is SFDVKD in the germline V gene.

The chain employs TRBV7-3 and TRBJ2-7, with D possibly TRBD2 on 7 matching bases. Germline V gene data show CDR1 as SGHTA and CDR2 as FQGTGA. Deletions cut 0 bases from V and 2 bases from J, with 11 bases between. The CDR3 extends over 15 amino acids. The CDR3 protein is CASSLTARGPYEQYF. The CDR3 nucleotides read TGTGCCAGCAGCTTAACCGCGCGGGGGCCCTACGAGCAGTACTTC.

The rearrangement uses TRBV7-2 and TRBJ1-5; 9 positions agree with TRBD1. Germline V gene sequence: CDR1 SGHTA, CDR2 FQGNSA. The CDR3 spans 16 residues. V lost 0 bases, J lost 4 bases, and 4 bases stayed unmatched. CDR3 nucleotide sequence: TGTGCCAGCAGCTTAGCGGACAGGGGAGGTAATCAGCCCCAGCATTTT. It yields the protein CASSLADRGGNQPQHF. The entire variable domain, with the rest obtained from reference TRBV7-2 and TRBJ1-5, is as follows: GAGVSQSPSNKVTEKGKDVELRCDPISGHTALYWYRQSLGQGLEFLIYFQGNSAPDKSGLPSDRFSAERTGGSVSTLTIQRTQQEDSAVYLCASSLADRGGNQPQHFGDGTRLSIL.

Points on this clonotype: Germline is not matched at one junction end, which may reflect a read error. The CDR3 nucleotides are TGTGCCAGCAGCTTAGACCCAGGGGGCTTAACCGGGGAGCCGTTTTTT. Translating gives CASSLDPGGLTGEPFF. The genes are TRBV7-9 and TRBJ2-2, with TRBD1 identical over 8 bases. Germline lookup yields CDR1 SEHNR and CDR2 FQNEAQ (reference sequence). This CDR3 has 16 residues.

This clonotype came up a few times. The rearrangement links TRBV7-2 to TRBJ2-7; the match to TRBD1 covers 9 bases. This CDR3 has 14 residues. J lost 6 bases, V lost 5 bases, and 8 bases had no gene match. From germline, CDR1 is SGHTA and CDR2 FQGNSA. CDR3 amino acids: CASSPWTGAIEQYF. In DNA, the CDR3 is TGTGCCAGCAGCCCCTGGACAGGGGCCATCGAGCAGTACTTC.

J is TRBJ2-1 and V is TRBV7-2; TRBD1 matches 7 bases. With 5 bases clipped from V and 6 bases from J, the junction kept 7 bases outside the gene matches. The CDR3 sequence is 14 residues long. Per germline, CDR1 SGHTA and CDR2 FQGNSA. The CDR3: CASSEGGVGNEQFF. The CDR3 DNA reads as TGTGCCAGCAGCGAAGGGGGCGTGGGCAATGAGCAGTTCTTC.

The sample holds a few counts of this clonotype. The chain carries TRBV27 and TRBJ2-3; 10 bases are shared with TRBD1. The CDR3 is 16 residues long. From germline, CDR1 is MNHEY and CDR2 SMNVEV (reference sequence). J lost 2 bases, V lost 3 bases, and 5 bases had no gene match. DNA for the CDR3: TGTGCCAGCAGTTTGTCGACAGGGGGCCTCACAGATACGCAGTATTTT. It translates to CASSLSTGGLTDTQYF.

The rearrangement links TRBV7-2 to TRBJ2-7, with D perhaps given as TRBD1 or TRBD2 (7 bases each). V was cut by 2 bases and J by 4 bases, with 21 bases left in between. This CDR3 spans 17 amino acids. CDR1 and CDR2 from the germline V gene are SGHTA and FQGNSA. CDR3 loop: CASSLHPGGLPTYEQYF. CDR3 in DNA: TGTGCCAGCAGCTTACACCCAGGGGGACTACCCACTTACGAGCAGTACTTC.

This chain uses TRBV20-1 with TRBJ2-2; 8 bases are shared with TRBD1. The germline V gene has CDR1 DFQATT and CDR2 SNEGSKA (reference sequence). V lost 4 bases and J lost 2; bases outside the gene matches: 9. The CDR3 runs 16 residues. Written as DNA, the CDR3 is TGCAGTGCTAACGCCGTCGGGACAGGCAACACCGGGGAGCTGTTTTTT. Translated, it gives CSANAVGTGNTGELFF.

The J gene is TRBJ2-1, the V gene TRBV20-1, with D uncertain. The better agreement between TRBJ2-7 and the DNA end casts doubt on the J call. CDR1 is DFQATT, CDR2 SNEGSKA, per germline (reference sequence). The CDR3 sequence is 14 residues long. The CDR3 here is CSARELSGYDEQYF. The DNA of the CDR3 is TGCAGTGCTAGAGAACTGTCTGGGTACGATGAGCAGTACTTC.

The chain links TRBV20-1 to TRBJ2-3, with 7 bases aligning to TRBD2. CDR3 size: 14 residues. J was trimmed by 1 base and V by 3 bases; bases with no gene match: 4. Germline assignment: CDR1 DFQATT and CDR2 SNEGSKA (reference sequence). The CDR3 DNA is TGCAGTGCTAGCCTAGCGGCCCGCACAGATACGCAGTATTTT. It encodes CSASLAARTDTQYF.

A few counts support this clonotype. The genes are TRBV10-3 and TRBJ2-7; D is ambiguous. CDR3 length equals 14 residues. Germline V lookup: CDR1 ENHRY, CDR2 SYGVKD. The ends were cut back, 0 bases at V and 0 bases at J, with 6 bases in the middle. The CDR3 loop is CAISESDVSYEQYF. As DNA, the CDR3 is TGTGCCATCAGTGAGTCGGACGTCTCCTACGAGCAGTACTTC.

V is TRBV4-2 and J is TRBJ2-3, with 7 nucleotides matching TRBD1. This CDR3 has 15 amino acids. The V and J ends lost 4 bases and 4 bases, in that order; junction bases with no gene match: 8. Per germline, CDR1 LGHNA and CDR2 YNFKEQ. DNA for the CDR3: TGTGCCAGCAGCCTCCGGGACAGCATCGCAGATACGCAGTATTTT. This translates into CASSLRDSIADTQYF.

J is TRBJ2-7 and V is TRBV11-3; TRBD2 matches at 7 bases. CDR1 and CDR2 (germline): SGHNT, YENEEA. Trimming cost V 5 bases and J 2 bases; bases outside gene matches: 3. There are 13 residues in the CDR3. The CDR3 DNA is TGTGCCAGCAGCCGGGACTACACCTACGAGCAGTACTTC. Its translation is CASSRDYTYEQYF.

This clonotype was observed a handful of times. CDR3 residues: CASSQDLGRGDKNIQYF. CDR3 DNA sequence: TGCGCCAGCAGCCAAGATCTAGGCCGGGGGGACAAAAACATTCAGTACTTC. This sequence joins TRBV4-1 and TRBJ2-4; 7 bases fit TRBD2. This CDR3 contains 17 residues. The germline V gene has CDR1 MGHRA and CDR2 YSYEKL. Trimming cost V 0 bases and J 3 bases; bases outside gene matches: 8.

This chain connects TRBV19 to TRBJ1-1; no firm D call. The CDR3 loop spans 13 amino acids. CDR1 and CDR2 (germline): LNHDA, SQIVND (reference sequence). V lost 2 bases to trimming and J lost 1 base, with 5 bases between them. DNA for the CDR3: TGTGCCAGTAGTATATCTCCGAACACTGAAGCTTTCTTT. Amino acids: CASSISPNTEAFF.

This clonotype has a handful of counts. CDR3 nucleotides: TGTGCCAGCAGTTTGTATGGGCACGGGGGAGGGGATGAAAAACTGTTTTTT. Protein product: CASSLYGHGGGDEKLFF. V usage is TRBV12-3 or TRBV12-4 and J usage is TRBJ1-4, with D perhaps matching TRBD1 (5 bases). The V end lost 3 bases, the J end lost 6 bases, and 20 bases lay between the germline ends. There are 17 residues in the CDR3.

This clonotype was recorded a few times. The J gene is TRBJ2-7, the V gene TRBV27; D remains unclear. Germline loops: CDR1 MNHEY, CDR2 SMNVEV (reference sequence). CDR3 length: 14 residues. V was clipped by 5 bases and J by 4 bases, with 15 bases between them. This CDR3 reads CASSAREGFYEQYF. CDR3 bases: TGTGCCAGCAGTGCACGAGAAGGGTTTTACGAGCAGTACTTC.

Concerning this clonotype itself: A much larger clone is a single base away; this may be a read error. J is TRBJ2-7 and V is TRBV12-3 or TRBV12-4; 8 bases match TRBD2. Losses at the gene ends were 3 bases for V and 0 bases for J; bases not matched to a gene: 7. The CDR3 consists of 16 residues. The CDR3 DNA sequence: TGTGCCAGCAGTTTGGGGAAGCGGGAGACCTCCTACGAGCAGTACTTC. It codes for CASSLGKRETSYEQYF.

This clonotype was counted between two and nine times. This rearrangement joins TRBV5-1 to TRBJ2-5, with D possibly TRBD2 on 5 matching bases. Trimming cost V 7 bases and J 1 base, with 8 bases left between them. Germline loops: CDR1 SGHRS, CDR2 YFSETQ. CDR3 length equals 12 residues. The CDR3, as DNA: TGCGCCAGCGTAGGAGGCCAAGAGACCCAGTACTTC. This encodes CASVGGQETQYF.

In this sample, this clonotype turned up many times. The chain joins TRBV6-4 to TRBJ2-1; D is perhaps TRBD2 (5 bases). CDR3 length equals 13 residues. Germline V lookup: CDR1 MRHNA, CDR2 SNTAGT. Trimming removed 3 bases from V and 12 bases from J, with 15 bases in between. CDR3 nucleotides: TGTGCCAGCAGTGAAAAGGAGGATGAGGTGCAGTTCTTC. Translated, it gives CASSEKEDEVQFF.

As for this clonotype: A much larger clone sits a single nucleotide away, making a read error possible. CDR3 coding DNA: TGTGCCCGCAGCTTACTCCTGGGACAGGGCGACAATGAGCAGTTCTTC. Residues: CARSLLLGQGDNEQFF. The chain combines TRBV7-9 with TRBJ2-1; 9 bases match TRBD1. The CDR3 is made up of 16 amino acids. Per germline, CDR1 SEHNR and CDR2 FQNEAQ (reference sequence).

This clonotype has more than one count but fewer than ten. The gene calls are TRBV6-2 or TRBV6-3 and TRBJ2-5, with D possibly matching TRBD2 (5 bases). The CDR3 contains 11 residues. V lost 5 bases and J lost 6, with 7 bases in between. Germline-derived CDR1 and CDR2 are MNHEY and SVGEGT. CDR3 sequence: CASSHGKTQYF. The CDR3 DNA follows: TGTGCCAGCAGTCACGGGAAGACCCAGTACTTC.